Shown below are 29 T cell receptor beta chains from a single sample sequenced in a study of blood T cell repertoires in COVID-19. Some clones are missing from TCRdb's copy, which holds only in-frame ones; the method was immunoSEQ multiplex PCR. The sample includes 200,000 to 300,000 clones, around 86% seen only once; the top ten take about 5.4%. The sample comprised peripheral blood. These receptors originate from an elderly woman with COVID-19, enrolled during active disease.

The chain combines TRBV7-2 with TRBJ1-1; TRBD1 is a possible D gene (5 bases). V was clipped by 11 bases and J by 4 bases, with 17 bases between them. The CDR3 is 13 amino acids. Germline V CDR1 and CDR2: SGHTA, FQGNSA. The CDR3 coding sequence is TGTGCCGAGGGGTCGGGGGACTCCACTGAAGCTTTCTTT. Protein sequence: CAEGSGDSTEAFF.

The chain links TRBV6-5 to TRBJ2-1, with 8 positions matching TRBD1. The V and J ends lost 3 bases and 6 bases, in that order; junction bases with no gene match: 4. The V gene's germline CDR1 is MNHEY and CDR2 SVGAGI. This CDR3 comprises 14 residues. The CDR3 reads CASSYKGQGNEQFF. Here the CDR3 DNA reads TGTGCCAGCAGTTATAAAGGACAGGGCAATGAGCAGTTCTTC.

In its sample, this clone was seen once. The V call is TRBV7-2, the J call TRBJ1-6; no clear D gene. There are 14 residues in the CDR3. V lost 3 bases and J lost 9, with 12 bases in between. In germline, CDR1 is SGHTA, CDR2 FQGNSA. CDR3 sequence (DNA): TGTGCCAGCAGCTTCGGAGGGTTCGGTTCACCCCTCCACTTT. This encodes CASSFGGFGSPLHF. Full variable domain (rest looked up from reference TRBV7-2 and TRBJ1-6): GAGVSQSPSNKVTEKGKDVELRCDPISGHTALYWYRQSLGQGLEFLIYFQGNSAPDKSGLPSDRFSAERTGGSVSTLTIQRTQQEDSAVYLCASSFGGFGSPLHFGNGTRLTVT.

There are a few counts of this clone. The DNA for the CDR3 is TGTGCCTGGAGGATGCAGGGTGGGAATTCACCCCTCCACTTT. This codes for CAWRMQGGNSPLHF. This chain joins TRBV30 and TRBJ1-6; D is possibly TRBD1 (5 bases). The CDR3 totals 14 residues. V was shortened by 3 bases and J by 7 bases, with 13 bases between the two germline ends. Germline-derived CDR1 and CDR2 are GTSNPN and SVGIG (reference sequence).

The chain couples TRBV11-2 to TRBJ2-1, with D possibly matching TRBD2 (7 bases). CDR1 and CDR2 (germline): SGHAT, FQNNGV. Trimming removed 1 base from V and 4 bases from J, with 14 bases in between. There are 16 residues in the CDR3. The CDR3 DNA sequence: TGTGCCAGCAGCTTAGTAACGGGGGGCTTTTACAATGAGCAGTTCTTC. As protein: CASSLVTGGFYNEQFF.

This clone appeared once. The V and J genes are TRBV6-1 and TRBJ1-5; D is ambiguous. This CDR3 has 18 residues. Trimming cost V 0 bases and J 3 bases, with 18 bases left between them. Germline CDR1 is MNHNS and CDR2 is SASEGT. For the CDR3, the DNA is TGTGCCAGCAGTGAAGCCCCCCCGTCTGCCGGGGACAATCAGCCCCAGCATTTT. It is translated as CASSEAPPSAGDNQPQHF.

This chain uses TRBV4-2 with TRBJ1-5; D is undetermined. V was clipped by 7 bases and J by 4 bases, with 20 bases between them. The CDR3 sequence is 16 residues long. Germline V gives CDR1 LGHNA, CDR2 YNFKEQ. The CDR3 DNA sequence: TGTGCCAGCATCCTAAATATGGAGGGTCTTAATCAGCCCCAGCATTTT. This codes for CASILNMEGLNQPQHF.

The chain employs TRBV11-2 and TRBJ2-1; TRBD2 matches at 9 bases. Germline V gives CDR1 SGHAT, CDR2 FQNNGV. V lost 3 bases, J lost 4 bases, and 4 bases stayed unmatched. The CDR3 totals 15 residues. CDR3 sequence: CASSFSSGAYNEQFF. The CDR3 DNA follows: TGTGCCAGCAGCTTCTCTAGCGGGGCATACAATGAGCAGTTCTTC.

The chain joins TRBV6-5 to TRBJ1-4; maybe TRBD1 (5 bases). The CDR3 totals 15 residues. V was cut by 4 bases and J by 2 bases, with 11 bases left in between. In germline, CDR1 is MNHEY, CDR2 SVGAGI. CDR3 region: CASSSAAGTNEKLFF. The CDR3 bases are TGTGCCAGCAGTTCCGCTGCAGGGACTAATGAAAAACTGTTTTTT.

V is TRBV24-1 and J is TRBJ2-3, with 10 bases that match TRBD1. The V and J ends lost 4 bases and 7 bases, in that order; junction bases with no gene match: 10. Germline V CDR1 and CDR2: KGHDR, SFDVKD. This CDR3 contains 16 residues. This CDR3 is CATSERGQGWKNTQYF. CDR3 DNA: TGTGCCACCAGTGAGCGGGGACAGGGGTGGAAGAATACGCAGTATTTT.

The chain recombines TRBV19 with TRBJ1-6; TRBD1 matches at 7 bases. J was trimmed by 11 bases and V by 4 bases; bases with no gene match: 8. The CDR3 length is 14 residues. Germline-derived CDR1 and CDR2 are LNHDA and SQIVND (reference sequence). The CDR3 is CASSTTGDSAPLHF. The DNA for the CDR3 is TGTGCCAGTAGTACGACCGGGGACAGTGCACCCCTCCACTTT.

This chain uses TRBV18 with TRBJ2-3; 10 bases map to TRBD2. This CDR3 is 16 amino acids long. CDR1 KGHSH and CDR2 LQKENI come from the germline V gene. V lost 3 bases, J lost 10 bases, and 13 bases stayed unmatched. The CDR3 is CASSPPLAGAASAQYF. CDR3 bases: TGTGCCAGCTCACCCCCCCTAGCGGGGGCCGCCTCGGCGCAGTATTTT. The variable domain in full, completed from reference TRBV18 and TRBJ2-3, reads NAGVMQNPRHLVRRRGQEARLRCSPMKGHSHVYWYRQLPEEGLKFMVYLQKENIIDESGMPKERFSAEFPKEGPSILRIQQVVRGDSAAYFCASSPPLAGAASAQYFGPGTRLTVL.

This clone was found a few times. DNA of the CDR3: TGTGCCAGCAGCTCCTACAGCCCCGCGCAGAGCTATGGCTACACCTTC. This sequence encodes CASSSYSPAQSYGYTF. V usage is TRBV7-8 and J usage is TRBJ1-2; D unresolved. This CDR3 spans 16 amino acids. Trimming took off 4 bases at V and 4 bases at J, with 19 bases between the two ends. Germline CDR1 and CDR2: SGHVS and FQNEAQ.

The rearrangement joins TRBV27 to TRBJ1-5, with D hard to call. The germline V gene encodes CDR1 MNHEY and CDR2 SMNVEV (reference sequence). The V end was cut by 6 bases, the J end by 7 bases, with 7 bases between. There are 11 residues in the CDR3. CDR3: CASRTTQPQHF. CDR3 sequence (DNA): TGTGCCAGCAGGACTACACAGCCCCAGCATTTT.

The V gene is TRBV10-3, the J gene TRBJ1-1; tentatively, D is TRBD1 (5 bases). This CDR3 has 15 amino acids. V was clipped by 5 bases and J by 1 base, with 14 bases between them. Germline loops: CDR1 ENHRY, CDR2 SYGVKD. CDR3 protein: CAISTGSPGNTEAFF. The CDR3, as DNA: TGTGCCATCAGTACAGGTTCTCCCGGGAACACTGAAGCTTTCTTT.

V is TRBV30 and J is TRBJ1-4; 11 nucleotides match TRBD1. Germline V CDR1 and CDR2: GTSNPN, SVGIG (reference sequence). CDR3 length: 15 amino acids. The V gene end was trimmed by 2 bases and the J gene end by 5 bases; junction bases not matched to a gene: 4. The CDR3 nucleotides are TGTGCCTGGAGTTCAGGGGACAGGGGGAATGAAAAACTGTTTTTT. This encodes CAWSSGDRGNEKLFF. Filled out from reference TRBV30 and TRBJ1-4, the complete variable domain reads SQTIHQWPATLVQPVGSPLSLECTVEGTSNPNLYWYRQAAGRGLQLLFYSVGIGQISSEVPQNLSASRPQDRQFILSSKKLLLSDSGFYLCAWSSGDRGNEKLFFGSGTQLSVL.

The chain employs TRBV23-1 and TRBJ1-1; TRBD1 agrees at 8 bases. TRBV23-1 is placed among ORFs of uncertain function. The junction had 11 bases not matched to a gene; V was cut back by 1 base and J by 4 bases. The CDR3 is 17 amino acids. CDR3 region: CASSQYRTGRCGTEAFF. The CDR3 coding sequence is TGCGCCAGCAGTCAATATCGGACAGGGCGGTGTGGCACTGAAGCTTTCTTT.

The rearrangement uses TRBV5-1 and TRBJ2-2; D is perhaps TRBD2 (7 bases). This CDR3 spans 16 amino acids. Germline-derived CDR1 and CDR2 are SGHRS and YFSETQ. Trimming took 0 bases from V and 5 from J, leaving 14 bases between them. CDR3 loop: CASSLAGGLGTGELFF. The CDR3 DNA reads TGCGCCAGCAGCTTGGCCGGGGGGCTTGGAACCGGGGAGCTGTTTTTT.

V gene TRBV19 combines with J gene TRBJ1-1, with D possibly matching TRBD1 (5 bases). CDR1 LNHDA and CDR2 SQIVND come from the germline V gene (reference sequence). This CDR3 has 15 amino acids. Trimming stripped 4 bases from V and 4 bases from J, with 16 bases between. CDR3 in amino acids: CASSNRGLSGTEAFF. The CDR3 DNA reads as TGTGCCAGTAGTAACCGGGGACTTTCAGGCACTGAAGCTTTCTTT.

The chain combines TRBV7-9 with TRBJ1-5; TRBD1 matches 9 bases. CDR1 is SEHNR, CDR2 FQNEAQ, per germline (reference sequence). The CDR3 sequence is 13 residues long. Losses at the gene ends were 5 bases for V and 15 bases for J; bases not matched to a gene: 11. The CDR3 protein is CASSPTDRGKRHF. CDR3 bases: TGTGCCAGCAGCCCTACCGACAGGGGGAAGAGGCATTTT.

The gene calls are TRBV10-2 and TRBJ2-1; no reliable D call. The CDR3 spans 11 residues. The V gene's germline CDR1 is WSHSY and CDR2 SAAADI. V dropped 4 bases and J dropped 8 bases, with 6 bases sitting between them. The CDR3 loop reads CASSVSYEQFF. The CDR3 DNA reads TGCGCCAGCAGTGTATCTTATGAGCAGTTCTTC.

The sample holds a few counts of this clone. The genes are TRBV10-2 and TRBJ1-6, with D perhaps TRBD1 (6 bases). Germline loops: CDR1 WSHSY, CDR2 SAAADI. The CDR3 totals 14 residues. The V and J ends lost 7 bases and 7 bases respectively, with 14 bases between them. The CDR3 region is CASKEQGRNSPLHF. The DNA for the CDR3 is TGCGCCAGCAAAGAACAGGGACGGAATTCACCCCTCCACTTT.

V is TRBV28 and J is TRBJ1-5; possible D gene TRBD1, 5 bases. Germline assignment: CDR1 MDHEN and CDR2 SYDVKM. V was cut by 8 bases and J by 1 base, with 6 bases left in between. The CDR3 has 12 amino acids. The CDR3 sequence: CASGGSNQPQHF. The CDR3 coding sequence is TGTGCCAGCGGGGGGAGCAATCAGCCCCAGCATTTT.

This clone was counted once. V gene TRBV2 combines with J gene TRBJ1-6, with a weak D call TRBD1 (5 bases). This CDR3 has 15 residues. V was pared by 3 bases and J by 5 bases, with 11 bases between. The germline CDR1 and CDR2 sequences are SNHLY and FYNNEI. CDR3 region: CASSERKTDNSPLHF. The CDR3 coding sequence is TGTGCCAGCAGTGAGAGGAAGACAGATAATTCACCCCTCCACTTT.

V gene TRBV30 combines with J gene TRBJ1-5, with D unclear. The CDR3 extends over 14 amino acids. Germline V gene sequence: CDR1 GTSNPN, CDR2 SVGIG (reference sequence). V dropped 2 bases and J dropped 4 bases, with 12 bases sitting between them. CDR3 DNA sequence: TGTGCCTGGAGTCGGGAGGGTACTAATCAGCCCCAGCATTTT. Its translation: CAWSREGTNQPQHF.

CDR3 loop: CSASRGHWSTDTQYF. The CDR3 nucleotides read TGCAGTGCCAGTAGGGGTCACTGGAGCACAGATACGCAGTATTTT. The V gene is TRBV20-1, the J gene TRBJ2-3; D may be TRBD1 (5 bases). Deletions cut 6 bases from V and 0 bases from J, with 16 bases between. Germline CDR1 DFQATT, CDR2 SNEGSKA (reference sequence). The length of the CDR3 is 15 residues.

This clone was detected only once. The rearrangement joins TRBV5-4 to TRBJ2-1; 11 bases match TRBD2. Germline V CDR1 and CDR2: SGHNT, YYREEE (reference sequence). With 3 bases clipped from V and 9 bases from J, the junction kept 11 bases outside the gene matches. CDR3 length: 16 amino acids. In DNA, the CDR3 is TGTGCCAGCAGCTCCAGACTAGCGGGGACGAGGTCTGAGCAGTTCTTC. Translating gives CASSSRLAGTRSEQFF. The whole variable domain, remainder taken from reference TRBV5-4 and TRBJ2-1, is ETGVTQSPTHLIKTRGQQVTLRCSSQSGHNTVSWYQQALGQGPQFIFQYYREEENGRGNFPPRFSGLQFPNYSSELNVNALELDDSALYLCASSSRLAGTRSEQFFGPGTRLTVL.

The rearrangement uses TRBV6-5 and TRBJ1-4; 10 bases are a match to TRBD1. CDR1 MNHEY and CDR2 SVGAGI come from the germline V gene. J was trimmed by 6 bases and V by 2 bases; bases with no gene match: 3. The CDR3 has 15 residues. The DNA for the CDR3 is TGTGCCAGCAGTTACCTCGGGACAGGGGATGAAAAACTGTTTTTT. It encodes CASSYLGTGDEKLFF.

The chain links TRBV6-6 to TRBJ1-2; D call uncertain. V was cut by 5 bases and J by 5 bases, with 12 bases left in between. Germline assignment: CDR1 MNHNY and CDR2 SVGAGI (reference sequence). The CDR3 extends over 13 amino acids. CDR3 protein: CASSQGREYGYTF. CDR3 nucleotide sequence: TGTGCCAGCAGTCAAGGACGGGAGTATGGCTACACCTTC.